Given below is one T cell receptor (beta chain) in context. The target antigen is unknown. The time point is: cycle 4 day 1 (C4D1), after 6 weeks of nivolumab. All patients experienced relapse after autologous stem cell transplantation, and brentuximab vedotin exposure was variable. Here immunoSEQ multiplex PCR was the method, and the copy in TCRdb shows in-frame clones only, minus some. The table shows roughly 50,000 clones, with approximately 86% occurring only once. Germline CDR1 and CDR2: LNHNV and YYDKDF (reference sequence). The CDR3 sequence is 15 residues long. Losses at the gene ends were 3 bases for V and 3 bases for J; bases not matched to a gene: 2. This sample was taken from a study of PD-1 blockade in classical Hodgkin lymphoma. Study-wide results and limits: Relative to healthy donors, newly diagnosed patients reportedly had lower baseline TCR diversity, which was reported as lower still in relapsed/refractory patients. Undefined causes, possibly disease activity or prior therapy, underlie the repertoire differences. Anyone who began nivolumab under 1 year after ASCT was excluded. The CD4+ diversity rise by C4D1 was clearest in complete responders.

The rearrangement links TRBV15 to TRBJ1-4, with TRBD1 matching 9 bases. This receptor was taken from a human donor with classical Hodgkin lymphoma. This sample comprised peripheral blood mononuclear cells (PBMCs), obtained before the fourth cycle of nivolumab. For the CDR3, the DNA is TGTGCCACCAGCAGGGACAGGGGCCCTAATGAAAAACTGTTTTTT. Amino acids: CATSRDRGPNEKLFF.